This T cell receptor (beta chain) is from a study of blood T cell repertoires in COVID-19. Participants had their cohort set by participant-reported clinical history. Two consecutive negative NP/OP PCR tests, clearance, or resolved symptoms defined Cohort 3 recovery. This clone came up a few times. CDR3 length: 11 amino acids. Per germline, CDR1 MDHEN and CDR2 SYDVKM. The V end was cut by 6 bases, the J end by 2 bases, with 5 bases between. Authors' methods: The authors estimated nucleated cell counts from reference gene primer amplification. Clones were sequenced by immunoSEQ multiplex PCR, and TCRdb holds only the in-frame ones, with some missing. Clone size and the V and J calls come from that table; the DNA yielded D and trimming. The sample lists under 200,000 clones; about 90% were seen once.

The sequence came from a woman aged 45-59 years who had recovered from COVID-19. Material: PBMCs or T cells enriched from blood (not recorded which). This chain links TRBV28 with TRBJ2-7; D remains unclear. DNA of the CDR3: TGTGCCAGCAGGGGCACCTACGAGCAGTACTTC. It specifies CASRGTYEQYF.